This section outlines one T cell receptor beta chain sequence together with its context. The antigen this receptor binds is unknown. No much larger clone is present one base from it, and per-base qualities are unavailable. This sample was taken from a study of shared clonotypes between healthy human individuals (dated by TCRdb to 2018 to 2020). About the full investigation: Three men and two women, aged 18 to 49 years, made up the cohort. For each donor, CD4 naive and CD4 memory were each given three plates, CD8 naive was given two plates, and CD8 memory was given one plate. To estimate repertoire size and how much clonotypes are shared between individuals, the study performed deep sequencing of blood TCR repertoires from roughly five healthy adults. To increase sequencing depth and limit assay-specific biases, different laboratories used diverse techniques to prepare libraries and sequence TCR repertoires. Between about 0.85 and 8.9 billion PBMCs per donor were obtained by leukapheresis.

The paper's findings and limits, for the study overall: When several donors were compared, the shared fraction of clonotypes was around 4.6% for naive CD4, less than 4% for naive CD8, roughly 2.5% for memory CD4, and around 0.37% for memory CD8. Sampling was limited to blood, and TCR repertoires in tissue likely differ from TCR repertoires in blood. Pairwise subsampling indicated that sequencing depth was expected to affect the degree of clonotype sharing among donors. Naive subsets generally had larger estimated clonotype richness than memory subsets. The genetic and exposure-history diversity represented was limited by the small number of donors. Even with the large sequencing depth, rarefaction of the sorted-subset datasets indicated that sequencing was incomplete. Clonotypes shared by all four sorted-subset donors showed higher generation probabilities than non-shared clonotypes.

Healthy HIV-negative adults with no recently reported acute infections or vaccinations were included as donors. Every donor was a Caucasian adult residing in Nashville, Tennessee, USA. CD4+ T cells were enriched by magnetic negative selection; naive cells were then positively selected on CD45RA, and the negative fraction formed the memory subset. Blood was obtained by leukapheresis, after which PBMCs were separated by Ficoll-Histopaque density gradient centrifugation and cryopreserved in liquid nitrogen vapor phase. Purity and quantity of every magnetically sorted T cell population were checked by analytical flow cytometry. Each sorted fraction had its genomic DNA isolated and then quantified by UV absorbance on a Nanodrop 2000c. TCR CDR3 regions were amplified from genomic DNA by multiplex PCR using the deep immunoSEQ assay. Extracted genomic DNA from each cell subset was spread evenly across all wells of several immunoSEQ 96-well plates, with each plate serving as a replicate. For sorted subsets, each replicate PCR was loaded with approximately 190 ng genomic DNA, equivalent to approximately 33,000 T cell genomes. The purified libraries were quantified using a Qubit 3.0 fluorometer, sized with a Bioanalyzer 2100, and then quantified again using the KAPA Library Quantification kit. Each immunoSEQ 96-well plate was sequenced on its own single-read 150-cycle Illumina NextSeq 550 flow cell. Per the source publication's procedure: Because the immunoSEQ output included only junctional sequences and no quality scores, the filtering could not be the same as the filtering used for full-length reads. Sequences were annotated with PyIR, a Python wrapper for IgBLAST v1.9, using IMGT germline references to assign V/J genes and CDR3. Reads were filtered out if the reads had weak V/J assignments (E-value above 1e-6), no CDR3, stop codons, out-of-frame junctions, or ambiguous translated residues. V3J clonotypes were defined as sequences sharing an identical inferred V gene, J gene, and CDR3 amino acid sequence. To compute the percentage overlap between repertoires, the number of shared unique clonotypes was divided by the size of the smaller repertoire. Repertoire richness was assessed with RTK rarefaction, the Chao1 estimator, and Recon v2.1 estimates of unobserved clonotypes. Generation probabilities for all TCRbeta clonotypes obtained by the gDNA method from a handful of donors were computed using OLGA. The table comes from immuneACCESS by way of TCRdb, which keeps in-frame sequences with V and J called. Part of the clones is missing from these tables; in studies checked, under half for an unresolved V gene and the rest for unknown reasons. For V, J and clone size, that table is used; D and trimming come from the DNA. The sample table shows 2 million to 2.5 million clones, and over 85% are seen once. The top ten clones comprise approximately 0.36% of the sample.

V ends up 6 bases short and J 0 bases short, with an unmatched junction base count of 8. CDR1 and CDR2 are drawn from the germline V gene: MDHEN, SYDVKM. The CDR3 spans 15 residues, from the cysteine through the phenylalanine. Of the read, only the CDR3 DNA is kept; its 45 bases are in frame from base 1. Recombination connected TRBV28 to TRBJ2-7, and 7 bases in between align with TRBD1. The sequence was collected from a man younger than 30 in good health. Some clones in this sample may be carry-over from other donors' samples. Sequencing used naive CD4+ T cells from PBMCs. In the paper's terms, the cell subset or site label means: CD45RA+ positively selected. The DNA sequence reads TGTGCCAGCAGACAAACAGGGGTACACTCCTACGAGCAGTACTTC. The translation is CASRQTGVHSYEQYF.